The 18 T cell receptor beta chains presented below share a single source sample, sequenced in a study of T-cell memory formation after mild COVID-19. A single record per CDR3 protein comes from TCRdb applying MiXCR to the 5' RACE reads. This sample has hundreds of thousands of distinct CDR3 sequences, with roughly 15% found just once. The source material was PBMCs or a T cell subset sorted from them (not recorded which). The origin of the receptors is a man aged 18 to 35 who had mild COVID-19 (a few samples of this study predate the infection). Cell type and time point are not known.

This clonotype was observed a handful of times. The rearrangement uses TRBV9 and TRBJ1-1; 8 bases agree with TRBD1. The CDR3 has 15 residues. Germline V gene sequence: CDR1 SGDLS, CDR2 YYNGEE. J was trimmed by 3 bases and V by 4 bases; bases with no gene match: 8. The CDR3, as DNA: TGTGCCAGCAGCCCCAGGGGGCGAGAAGACACTGAAGCTTTCTTT. This encodes CASSPRGREDTEAFF.

The chain is built from TRBV5-6 and TRBJ2-7; D remains unclear. The germline gives CDR1 SGHDT, CDR2 YYEEEE. This CDR3 has 12 amino acids. Trimming removed 3 bases from V and 5 bases from J, with 9 bases in between. The CDR3 nucleotides read TGTGCCAGCAGCTCTGTAGGGAACGAGCAGTACTTC. It codes for CASSSVGNEQYF.

The chain couples TRBV7-9 to TRBJ2-7; D gene ambiguous. CDR1 is SEHNR, CDR2 FQNEAQ, per germline (reference sequence). Between the trimmed V and J ends, which lost 1 base and 2 bases, there was a span of 6 bases. This CDR3 comprises 13 residues. CDR3 loop: CASSLGDAYEQYF. The CDR3 DNA sequence: TGTGCCAGCAGCTTAGGCGACGCCTACGAGCAGTACTTC.

CDR3 bases: TGTGCCAGCAGTTTTTACAGCTTTGGAAACACCATATATTTT. Protein sequence: CASSFYSFGNTIYF. The V and J genes are TRBV12-3 or TRBV12-4 and TRBJ1-3, with D uncertain. The CDR3 length is 14 residues. Deletions cut 3 bases from V and 3 bases from J, with 9 bases between.

The chain carries TRBV6-6 and TRBJ2-7; the match to TRBD1 covers 11 bases. Losses at the gene ends were 5 bases for V and 6 bases for J; bases not matched to a gene: 9. The CDR3 totals 15 residues. Germline V gene lookup returns CDR1 MNHNY and CDR2 SVGAGI (reference sequence). DNA for the CDR3: TGTGCCAGCAGTACCCCGGACAGGGGGCCAGTCGAGCAGTACTTC. It encodes CASSTPDRGPVEQYF.

In this sample, this clonotype turned up a few times. The chain carries TRBV27 and TRBJ2-2, with D unresolved. Trimming stripped 3 bases from V and 3 bases from J, with 20 bases between. Germline V gene data show CDR1 as MNHEY and CDR2 as SMNVEV (reference sequence). This CDR3 comprises 18 residues. CDR3 DNA: TGTGCCAGCAGTTTGGGTGGCAGGACGAATTGGGACACCGGGGAGCTGTTTTTT. Translating gives CASSLGGRTNWDTGELFF.

The rearrangement joins TRBV12-3 or TRBV12-4 to TRBJ1-5; unclear D gene. The CDR3 extends over 12 amino acids. Trimming left V 11 bases short and J 1 base short, with 9 bases between. CDR3 loop: CAVSGSNQPQHF. CDR3 in DNA: TGTGCCGTATCGGGGAGCAATCAGCCCCAGCATTTT.

The chain employs TRBV5-1 and TRBJ1-3; 9 nucleotides match TRBD1. V lost 4 bases to trimming and J lost 1 base; unmatched junction nucleotides: 3. This CDR3 has 15 amino acids. The germline V gene has CDR1 SGHRS and CDR2 YFSETQ. CDR3 nucleotide sequence: TGCGCCAGCAGCGGGACAGGGTGGTCTGGAAACACCATATATTTT. Amino acid sequence: CASSGTGWSGNTIYF.

This clonotype was picked up a small number of times. This chain links TRBV20-1 with TRBJ2-3, with a weak D call TRBD2 (6 bases). Germline-derived CDR1 and CDR2 are DFQATT and SNEGSKA (reference sequence). V lost 3 bases, J lost 3 bases, and 13 bases lay in between. This CDR3 is built from 14 residues. CDR3 DNA sequence: TGCAGTGCTAGTGACGGCGGGGCGACAGATACGCAGTATTTT. This sequence encodes CSASDGGATDTQYF.

The chain is built from TRBV7-2 and TRBJ1-5; 8 bases fit TRBD1. Germline CDR1 is SGHTA and CDR2 is FQGNSA. The CDR3 is 16 amino acids. J lost 3 bases, V lost 0 bases, and 4 bases had no gene match. The CDR3 DNA is TGTGCCAGCAGCTTAGCGGCAGGGGGCAACAATCAGCCCCAGCATTTT. Amino acids: CASSLAAGGNNQPQHF.

Turning to this clonotype: This could be a read error, since a much larger clone is one nucleotide away. The J gene is TRBJ2-7, the V gene TRBV20-1; 9 bases agree with TRBD2. Germline-derived CDR1 and CDR2 are DFQATT and SNEGSKA (reference sequence). J lost 0 bases, V lost 6 bases, and 6 bases had no gene match. This CDR3 region has 14 residues. The chain's CDR3 is CSALSGGYSYEQYF. The CDR3 DNA reads as TGCAGTGCGCTTAGCGGGGGATACTCCTACGAGCAGTACTTC.

This clonotype was observed many times. The chain combines TRBV6-2 or TRBV6-3 with TRBJ1-1, with TRBD1 as a possible D gene (5 bases). Germline assignment: CDR1 MNHEY and CDR2 SVGEGT. Trimming left V 2 bases short and J 0 bases short, with 10 bases between. This CDR3 region has 15 residues. The chain's CDR3 is CASSYHGAVNTEAFF. CDR3 DNA sequence: TGTGCCAGCAGTTACCATGGGGCAGTGAACACTGAAGCTTTCTTT.

The chain has TRBV9 and TRBJ1-2; 9 bases agree with TRBD1. CDR1 is SGDLS and CDR2 is YYNGEE in the germline V gene. V was clipped by 0 bases and J by 4 bases; unmatched bases: 4. The CDR3 extends over 15 amino acids. The CDR3 sequence is CASSVDGQGTYGYTF. The CDR3 DNA follows: TGTGCCAGCAGCGTAGATGGACAGGGGACCTATGGCTACACCTTC.

This clonotype was detected only a few times. V usage is TRBV14 and J usage is TRBJ2-3, with 10 bases that match TRBD1. Per the germline V gene, CDR1 is SGHDN and CDR2 is FVKESK. The CDR3 spans 17 residues. With V trimmed by 4 bases and J by 6 bases, 13 bases remained unmatched. The CDR3 DNA reads as TGTGCCAGCAGCCCGGCCCCGGGACAGGGGTTTACGGATACGCAGTATTTT. Translation gives CASSPAPGQGFTDTQYF. Full variable domain (remainder filled in from reference TRBV14 and TRBJ2-3): EAGVTQFPSHSVIEKGQTVTLRCDPISGHDNLYWYRRVMGKEIKFLLHFVKESKQDESGMPNNRFLAERTGGTYSTLKVQPAELEDSGVYFCASSPAPGQGFTDTQYFGPGTRLTVL.

This clonotype occurred a few times. The rearrangement uses TRBV20-1 and TRBJ2-1; 12 bases agree with TRBD2. Germline V gene data show CDR1 as DFQATT and CDR2 as SNEGSKA (reference sequence). The CDR3 extends over 15 amino acids. V dropped 0 bases and J dropped 10; count of bases not matched to a gene: 7. The CDR3 DNA sequence: TGCAGTGCTAGAGATCGTCTAGCGGGGGGGAAAGAGCAGTTCTTC. It encodes CSARDRLAGGKEQFF.

CDR3 amino acids: CASSLGQPISYEQYF. The DNA of the CDR3 is TGTGCCAGCAGCTTGGGCCAGCCCATCTCCTACGAGCAGTACTTC. The chain combines TRBV5-5 with TRBJ2-7; D is unclear. CDR1 is SGHKS and CDR2 is YYEKEE in the germline V gene (reference sequence). The CDR3 is 15 amino acids. The V gene lost 0 bases and the J gene lost 0 bases, with 10 bases spanning the gap.

The table lists this clonotype with a count of one. The J gene is TRBJ2-6, the V gene TRBV5-1, with 9 bases identical to TRBD2. The CDR3 sequence is 18 residues long. Germline V gene lookup returns CDR1 SGHRS and CDR2 YFSETQ. V gave up 0 bases and J gave up 2 bases; unmatched junction bases: 6. The CDR3 reads CASSLAAGGPAGANVLTF. The CDR3 DNA follows: TGCGCCAGCAGCTTGGCCGCGGGGGGGCCGGCTGGGGCCAACGTCCTGACTTTC.

The V call is TRBV4-1, the J call TRBJ2-6; D may correspond to TRBD1 or TRBD2 (6 bases each). The V gene's germline CDR1 is MGHRA and CDR2 YSYEKL. The CDR3 is made up of 19 amino acids. Between the trimmed V and J ends, which lost 1 base and 0 bases, there was a span of 16 bases. The CDR3 here is CASSQVGGRIASGANVLTF. CDR3 in DNA: TGCGCCAGCAGCCAAGTGGGGGGCCGAATAGCCTCTGGGGCCAACGTCCTGACTTTC.